This T cell receptor beta chain was identified in a study of shared clonotypes between healthy human individuals. Study information: Serving as donors were a couple of women and three men, whose ages spanned 18 to 49. Points from the study as a whole: Some clonotypes were shared by all four sorted-subset donors, while others were not shared. The non-shared ones had lower generation probabilities than the shared ones.

This CDR3 is 15 amino acids long. With V trimmed by 3 bases and J by 0 bases, 1 base remained unmatched. CDR1 is SGHTA, CDR2 FQGNSA, per germline. On this clone: The target antigen is unknown.

The repertoire was sequenced with immunoSEQ multiplex PCR; TCRdb's copy has only in-frame clones and lacks some. The repertoire holds millions of clones, 85% to 95% seen once, with around 0.13% in the top ten. The study separated CD4+ cells into CD45RA+ naive and CD45RA-negative memory subsets. The V gene is TRBV7-2, the J gene TRBJ1-1; 10 nucleotides match TRBD1. The sequence derives from a young man in good health. The sample taken for sequencing was naive CD4+ T cells sorted from blood. Subset described: CD45RA+ positively selected. For the CDR3, the DNA is TGTGCCAGCAGCTTGACAGGGGGCCTGAACACTGAAGCTTTCTTT. Translating gives CASSLTGGLNTEAFF.